This section outlines one T cell receptor (beta chain) sequence together with its context. The antigen remains unidentified. This record belongs to a study of response to subunit inactivated influenza vaccine. CDR3 length: 16 amino acids. With 6 bases removed from V and 6 bases from J, the gap between germline ends came to 24 bases. Study conclusions and caveats: Each seasonal flu vaccination may recruit only limited new T cells, authors suggested.

TCRdb re-called the RT-PCR reads with MiXCR, one entry per CDR3 protein. The sample consists of roughly 630,000 distinct CDR3 sequences, 13% to 15% of them appearing once. The specimen was PBMCs from blood, collected less than 15 days before vaccination. This receptor was identified in a man aged 45-65 years who received an inactivated influenza vaccine. The chain uses TRBV12-3 or TRBV12-4 and TRBJ2-7; perhaps TRBD2 as D (6 bases). The CDR3 here is CASSLYNRTTPCEQYF. As DNA, the CDR3 is TGTGCCAGCAGCCTCTATAATAGGACTACCCCCTGCGAGCAGTACTTC.